This TCR beta chain was obtained from a study of blood T cell repertoires in COVID-19. Per germline, CDR1 KGHDR and CDR2 SFDVKD. CDR3 size: 14 residues. V gave up 3 bases and J gave up 3 bases, with 8 bases separating them. Per the original methods: Amplified reference gene primers provided the basis for estimating nucleated cell counts. Sequenced by immunoSEQ multiplex PCR; TCRdb stores in-frame clones only, minus some. V, J and clone size are taken as reported in that table, and D and trimming were inferred from the DNA itself. The table has approximately 150,000 clones, around nine tenths seen once.

The material sequenced was peripheral blood. The chain recombines TRBV24-1 with TRBJ2-1; D uncertain. This TCR came from a man in his 70s with active COVID-19. CDR3 coding DNA: TGTGCCACCAGTGATCCACAGAACTACAATGAGCAGTTCTTC. It is translated as CATSDPQNYNEQFF.